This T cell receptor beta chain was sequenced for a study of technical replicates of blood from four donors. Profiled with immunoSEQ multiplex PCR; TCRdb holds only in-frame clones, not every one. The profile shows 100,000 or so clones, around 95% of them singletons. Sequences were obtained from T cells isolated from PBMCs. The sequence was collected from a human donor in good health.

The chain's CDR3 is CATEQGLLAFF. The CDR3 DNA follows: TGTGCCACCGAACAGGGTCTTTTGGCTTTCTTT. This rearrangement joins TRBV19 to TRBJ1-1, with D possibly TRBD1 on 6 matching bases. Between the trimmed V and J ends, which lost 10 bases and 11 bases, there was a span of 17 bases. CDR3 length equals 11 residues. Germline V CDR1 and CDR2: LNHDA, SQIVND (reference sequence).